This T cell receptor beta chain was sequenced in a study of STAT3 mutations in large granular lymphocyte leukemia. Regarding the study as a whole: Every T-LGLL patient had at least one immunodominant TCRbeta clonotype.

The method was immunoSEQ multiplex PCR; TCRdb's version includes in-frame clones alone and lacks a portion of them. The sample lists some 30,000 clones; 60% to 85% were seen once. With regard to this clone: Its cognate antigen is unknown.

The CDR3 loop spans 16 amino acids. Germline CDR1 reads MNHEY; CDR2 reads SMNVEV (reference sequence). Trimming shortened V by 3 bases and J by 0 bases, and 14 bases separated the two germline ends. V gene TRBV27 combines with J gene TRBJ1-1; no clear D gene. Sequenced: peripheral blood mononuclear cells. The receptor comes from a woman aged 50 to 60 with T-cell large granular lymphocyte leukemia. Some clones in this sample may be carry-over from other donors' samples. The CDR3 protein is CASSFFPTALNTEAFF. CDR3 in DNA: TGTGCCAGCAGTTTTTTCCCTACAGCCCTGAACACTGAAGCTTTCTTT.